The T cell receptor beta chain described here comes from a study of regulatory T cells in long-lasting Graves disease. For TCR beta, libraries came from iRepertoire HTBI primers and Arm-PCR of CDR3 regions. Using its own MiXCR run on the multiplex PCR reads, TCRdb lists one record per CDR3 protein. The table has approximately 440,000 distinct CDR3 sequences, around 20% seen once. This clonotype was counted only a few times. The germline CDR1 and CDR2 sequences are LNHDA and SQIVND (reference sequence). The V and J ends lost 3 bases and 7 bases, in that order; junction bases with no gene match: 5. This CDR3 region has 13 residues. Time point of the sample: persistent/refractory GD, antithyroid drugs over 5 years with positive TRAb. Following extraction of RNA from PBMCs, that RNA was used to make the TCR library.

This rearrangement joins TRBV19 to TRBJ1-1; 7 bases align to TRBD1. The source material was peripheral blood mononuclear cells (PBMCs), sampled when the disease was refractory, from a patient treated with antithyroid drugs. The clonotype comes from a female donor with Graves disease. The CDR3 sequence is CASSISDRVEAFF. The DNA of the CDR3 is TGTGCCAGTAGTATTTCCGACAGGGTTGAAGCTTTCTTT.